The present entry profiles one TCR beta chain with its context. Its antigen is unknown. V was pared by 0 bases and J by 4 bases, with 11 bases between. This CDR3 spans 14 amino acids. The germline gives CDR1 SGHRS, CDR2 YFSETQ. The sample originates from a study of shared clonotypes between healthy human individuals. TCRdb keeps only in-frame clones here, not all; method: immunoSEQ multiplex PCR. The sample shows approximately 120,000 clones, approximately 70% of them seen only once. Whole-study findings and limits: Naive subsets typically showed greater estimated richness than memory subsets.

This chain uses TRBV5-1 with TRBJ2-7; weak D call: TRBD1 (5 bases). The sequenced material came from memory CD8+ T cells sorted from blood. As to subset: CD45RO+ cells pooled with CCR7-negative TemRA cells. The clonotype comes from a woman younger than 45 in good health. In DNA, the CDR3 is TGCGCCAGCAGCTTGGGCCAGGGTTTATACGAGCAGTACTTC. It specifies CASSLGQGLYEQYF. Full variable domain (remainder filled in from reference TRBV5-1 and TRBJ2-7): KAGVTQTPRYLIKTRGQQVTLSCSPISGHRSVSWYQQTPGQGLQFLFEYFSETQRNKGNFPGRFSGRQFSNSRSEMNVSTLELGDSALYLCASSLGQGLYEQYFGPGTRLTVT.